The 9 T cell receptor beta chains below all came from one sample that was sequenced in a study of CD8+ T cells in alopecia areata. Extracted from the samples, RNA was reverse transcribed into cDNA to serve as the sequencing template. Assay used: immunoSEQ multiplex PCR; TCRdb lists only in-frame clones, some missing. The sample has more than 200,000 clones; less than 80% are singletons. The specimen comprised CD4+ T cells sorted from blood, sampled at week 0. These receptors originate from a human donor with alopecia areata.

About this clone: Compared with germline, one end of the junction differs, possibly owing to a read error. The chain has TRBV25-1 and TRBJ2-1; D may be TRBD1 or TRBD2 (5 bases each). In germline, CDR1 is MGHDK, CDR2 SYGVNS. CDR3 size: 17 residues. This CDR3 is CASRESGPPSSYNEQFF. The CDR3 region has the DNA TGTGCCAGCAGGGAATCGGGACCACCGAGCTCCTACAATGAGCAGTTCTTC.

The genes are TRBV5-1 and TRBJ1-2, with TRBD1 matching 7 bases. This CDR3 has 15 amino acids. V lost 2 bases and J lost 5; bases outside the gene matches: 9. The germline V gene encodes CDR1 SGHRS and CDR2 YFSETQ. This chain's CDR3 is CASSFTGAQEYGYTF. The CDR3 region has the DNA TGCGCCAGCAGCTTTACAGGGGCACAGGAGTATGGCTACACCTTC.

Here the CDR3 reads CSASETGVSYF. In DNA, the CDR3 is TGCAGTGCTAGTGAAACAGGGGTTTCATACTTC. The V call is TRBV20-1, the J call TRBJ2-7, with TRBD1 identical over 7 bases. The junction had 9 bases not matched to a gene; V was cut back by 3 bases and J by 13 bases. Germline-derived CDR1 and CDR2 are DFQATT and SNEGSKA (reference sequence). The CDR3 runs 11 residues.

This clone was detected a few times. Other DNA sequences in this specimen translate into the identical CDR3. This chain links TRBV19 with TRBJ2-2; D remains unclear. This CDR3 has 13 amino acids. V lost 7 bases and J 1 base, leaving 7 bases between the germline ends. Germline V gives CDR1 LNHDA, CDR2 SQIVND (reference sequence). The CDR3 protein is CASKGGNTGELFF. The CDR3 nucleotides read TGTGCCAGTAAAGGCGGGAACACCGGGGAGCTGTTTTTT.

The V call is TRBV5-1, the J call TRBJ1-1, with D possibly being TRBD1 (6 bases). Trimming took off 3 bases at V and 8 bases at J, with 11 bases between the two ends. CDR1 SGHRS and CDR2 YFSETQ come from the germline V gene. The CDR3 totals 12 residues. The DNA for the CDR3 is TGCGCCAGCAGCTGGTTTACAGGGGAAGCTTTCTTT. It translates to CASSWFTGEAFF.

This clone has only a few counts. This chain connects TRBV29-1 to TRBJ2-2; D is unresolved. The CDR3 covers 13 residues. V was pared by 6 bases and J by 1 base, with 9 bases between. The germline gives CDR1 SQVTM, CDR2 ANQGSEA. CDR3 sequence: CSVMSRNTGELFF. CDR3 nucleotide sequence: TGCAGCGTAATGAGCCGGAACACCGGGGAGCTGTTTTTT.

This chain joins TRBV6-5 and TRBJ2-7; D is perhaps TRBD2 (6 bases). The CDR3 is 14 amino acids. Germline CDR1 reads MNHEY; CDR2 reads SVGAGI. The ends were cut back, 5 bases at V and 6 bases at J, with 17 bases in the middle. CDR3 loop: CASSQAGGRGEQYF. Written as DNA, the CDR3 is TGTGCCAGCAGTCAAGCCGGGGGTCGGGGCGAGCAGTACTTC.

This chain connects TRBV7-9 to TRBJ2-7, with D unclear. Trimming left V 2 bases short and J 7 bases short, with 6 bases between. The CDR3 consists of 11 residues. Germline V CDR1 and CDR2: SEHNR, FQNEAQ (reference sequence). The CDR3, as DNA: TGTGCCAGCAGCTTATACGGGGAGCAGTACTTC. Its translation: CASSLYGEQYF.

This clone was seen only a few times. CDR3 sequence reads: CSVEDPTGTYEQYF. Here the CDR3 DNA reads TGCAGCGTTGAAGACCCCACAGGGACTTACGAGCAGTACTTC. The rearrangement uses TRBV29-1 and TRBJ2-7; tentatively, D is TRBD1 or TRBD2 (6 bases each). Trimming removed 0 bases at V and 4 bases at J, with 13 bases between. Germline CDR1 is SQVTM and CDR2 is ANQGSEA. This CDR3 is 14 amino acids long.